This is a list of T cell receptor beta chains from one sample in a study of shared clonotypes between healthy human individuals. Data came from immunoSEQ multiplex PCR; TCRdb stores just in-frame clones and leaves some out. The sample lists approximately 840,000 clones; roughly 96% were seen once. The specimen was naive CD8+ T cells sorted from blood. Receptor source: a man aged 25-45 years in good health. Each CDR3 is given without its conserved first and last residue. Each record gives: V gene, J gene, clone size, CDR3 protein. Expanded clones get a size class; other rows say once, few or many, or leave the size out.

V: TRBV18; J: TRBJ2-5; size: once; CDR3: ASSTIKTGGETQY
V: TRBV7-9; J: TRBJ2-5; size: -; CDR3: ASSLVGDRGETQY
V: TRBV5-1; J: TRBJ1-2; size: -; CDR3: ASSSGGTAYGYT
V: TRBV27; J: TRBJ2-7; size: -; CDR3: ASSLVGGAHEQY
V: TRBV7-9; J: TRBJ2-7; size: -; CDR3: ASSLVLTPYEQY
V: TRBV28; J: TRBJ2-7; size: -; CDR3: ASSFLDSYEQY
V: TRBV6-6; J: TRBJ2-1; size: -; CDR3: ASSYGLDEQF
V: TRBV15; J: TRBJ2-1; size: -; CDR3: ATSRVTSGRFNEQF
V: TRBV29-1; J: TRBJ2-2; size: -; CDR3: SAEMGIGDTGELF
V: TRBV2; J: TRBJ1-3; size: -; CDR3: ASMGSGNTIY
V: TRBV5-5; J: TRBJ1-5; size: -; CDR3: ASSSPNQPQH
V: TRBV29-1; J: TRBJ2-7; size: -; CDR3: SVEADRGPYEQY
V: TRBV9; J: TRBJ2-7; size: -; CDR3: ASSVRDRVYEQY
V: TRBV2; J: TRBJ2-7; size: -; CDR3: ASKGYEQY
V: TRBV19; J: TRBJ2-1; size: -; CDR3: ASSITPGNEQF
V: TRBV5-1; J: TRBJ2-5; size: -; CDR3: ASSLPGLAGQETQY
V: TRBV18; J: TRBJ2-7; size: -; CDR3: ASSELPGLTTYEQY
V: TRBV4-1; J: TRBJ1-1; size: -; CDR3: ASSPLGNTEAF
V: TRBV10-2; J: TRBJ2-1; size: -; CDR3: ASSGFTGGPKNEQF
V: TRBV21-1; J: TRBJ2-7; size: -; CDR3: ASSKGLGGASGFYEQY
V: TRBV6-5; J: TRBJ2-7; size: -; CDR3: ASSSSSGRPYEQY
V: TRBV29-1; J: TRBJ1-1; size: -; CDR3: SVKGGQTTEAF
V: TRBV29-1; J: TRBJ1-1; size: -; CDR3: SVLGQGTEAF
V: TRBV11-2; J: TRBJ1-1; size: -; CDR3: ASSLVQVEEAF
V: TRBV7-8; J: TRBJ1-2; size: -; CDR3: ASGAPRGFYGYT
V: TRBV6-6; J: TRBJ1-4; size: -; CDR3: ASSRTDGREKLF
V: TRBV7-9; J: TRBJ1-2; size: -; CDR3: ASSPEGVFKANYGYT
V: TRBV28; J: TRBJ2-5; size: -; CDR3: ASSPILAGVETQY
V: TRBV29-1; J: TRBJ2-7; size: -; CDR3: SVALGNKASYEQY
V: TRBV27; J: TRBJ2-7; size: -; CDR3: ASSFGTGVHEQY
V: TRBV29-1; J: TRBJ2-1; size: -; CDR3: SVEPLLAGASNEQF
V: TRBV7-3; J: TRBJ2-1; size: -; CDR3: ASSFGAEVYNEQF
V: TRBV6-1; J: TRBJ2-5; size: once; CDR3: ASSSRHQETQY
V: TRBV27; J: TRBJ2-7; size: -; CDR3: ASSRTGYEQY
V: TRBV4-1; J: TRBJ2-1; size: -; CDR3: ASSQESTQYNEQF
V: TRBV28; J: TRBJ2-5; size: -; CDR3: ASSPITRGETQY
V: TRBV7-9; J: TRBJ2-5; size: -; CDR3: ASSLWQVQETQY
V: TRBV28; J: TRBJ2-7; size: -; CDR3: ASSFRPYEQY
V: TRBV27; J: TRBJ2-1; size: -; CDR3: ASIGPSSSNEQF
V: TRBV6-5; J: TRBJ1-5; size: -; CDR3: ARRDRDQPQH
V: TRBV5-4; J: TRBJ2-1; size: -; CDR3: ASSEDRDWNEQF
V: TRBV11-2; J: TRBJ1-1; size: -; CDR3: ASSLGPHTEAF
V: TRBV6-1; J: TRBJ2-7; size: once; CDR3: ASSERGAAYEQY
V: TRBV27; J: TRBJ1-3; size: -; CDR3: ASRPGPVGNTIY
V: TRBV6-6; J: TRBJ2-7; size: -; CDR3: ASVNQGTSREQY
V: TRBV4-2; J: TRBJ2-7; size: once; CDR3: ASSQDTSGGGIGYEQY
V: TRBV7-9; J: TRBJ1-3; size: -; CDR3: ASSFRGRPADTIY
V: TRBV28; J: TRBJ2-7; size: -; CDR3: ASSLPGDSSYEQY
V: TRBV11-2; J: TRBJ2-7; size: -; CDR3: ASSIHGRSSYEQY
V: TRBV30; J: TRBJ2-7; size: -; CDR3: AWDSSGRGYEQY
V: TRBV4-1; J: TRBJ2-1; size: -; CDR3: ASSRGQYEQF
V: TRBV11-1; J: TRBJ2-1; size: -; CDR3: ASSPSPQGISYNEQF
V: TRBV27; J: TRBJ2-1; size: -; CDR3: ASSPRTSGRYNEQF
V: TRBV7-3; J: TRBJ2-3; size: -; CDR3: ASSLRGEYTDTQY
V: TRBV4-3; J: TRBJ1-1; size: -; CDR3: ASSQVLGLDRVNTEAF
V: TRBV7-9; J: TRBJ2-2; size: -; CDR3: ASSFPSGKNTGELF
V: TRBV13; J: TRBJ1-1; size: -; CDR3: ASSLGGGYTEAF
V: TRBV27; J: TRBJ2-3; size: -; CDR3: ASSSGLAGGTDTQY
V: TRBV14; J: TRBJ2-5; size: -; CDR3: ASSPRRARETQY
V: TRBV2; J: TRBJ2-1; size: -; CDR3: ASSYGLYNEQF